These 18 T cell receptor beta chains were all obtained from the same sample, sequenced in a study of T cell repertoires in cytomegalovirus infection. TCRdb fed the reads into MiXCR, producing one record per CDR3 protein. The sample includes 750,000 to 900,000 distinct CDR3 sequences, just under 30% seen only once; the top ten take 10% to 15%. Their target antigens are unknown. The sample here was cultured CD8+ T cells from PBMCs, taken from culture after CMV antigen stimulation. The receptors derive from a human donor in good health (CMV status not recorded). Some clones in this sample may be carry-over from other donors' samples.

This sequence joins TRBV7-9 and TRBJ1-2, with 7 bases fitting TRBD1. V shed 4 bases, J shed 3 bases, and the junction held 8 bases outside the gene matches. The CDR3 has 15 residues. Per germline, CDR1 SEHNR and CDR2 FQNEAQ (reference sequence). This CDR3 reads CASSSPGQLYYGYTF. CDR3 coding DNA: TGTGCCAGCAGCTCGCCGGGACAGCTCTACTATGGCTACACCTTC.

This clonotype was picked up a small number of times. The chain has TRBV27 and TRBJ2-7, with TRBD1 matching over 8 bases. This CDR3 comprises 12 residues. Germline V lookup: CDR1 MNHEY, CDR2 SMNVEV (reference sequence). V shed 3 bases and J 6 bases; nucleotides not matched to a gene: 1. CDR3 residues: CASSFTGGEQYV. CDR3 sequence (DNA): TGTGCCAGCAGTTTTACAGGGGGCGAGCAGTACGTC.

This clonotype occurred a few times. The chain uses TRBV6-2 or TRBV6-3 and TRBJ2-2; 11 nucleotides match TRBD2. The V segment lost 4 bases and the J segment 0 bases; nucleotides outside the gene matches: 10. Germline CDR1 is MNHEY and CDR2 is SVGEGT. This CDR3 has 19 residues. The CDR3 spells CASSSPFLAGGANTGELFF. CDR3 DNA sequence: TGTGCCAGCAGTTCCCCCTTCCTAGCGGGGGGCGCGAACACCGGGGAGCTGTTTTTT.

This clonotype was seen many times. The V and J genes are TRBV6-1 and TRBJ2-1, with a weak D call TRBD1 (7 bases). CDR3 length: 17 residues. Germline-derived CDR1 and CDR2 are MNHNS and SASEGT. Trimming pared 5 bases from V and 2 bases from J, leaving 19 bases between. CDR3 protein: CASSYYLTGRTYNEQFF. The CDR3 DNA reads TGTGCCAGCAGTTATTACTTGACAGGGAGGACCTACAATGAGCAGTTCTTC.

The chain is built from TRBV20-1 and TRBJ2-3; D remains ambiguous. The V end was cut by 7 bases, the J end by 1 base, with 15 bases between. Germline V lookup: CDR1 DFQATT, CDR2 SNEGSKA (reference sequence). There are 14 residues in the CDR3. CDR3: CSGSAGPRTDTQYF. CDR3 in DNA: TGCAGTGGAAGTGCTGGGCCACGCACAGATACGCAGTATTTT.

The J gene is TRBJ2-3, the V gene TRBV6-8; D not certain. The CDR3 runs to 15 residues. Trimming left V 6 bases short and J 3 bases short, with 16 bases between. The V gene's germline CDR1 is MNHGY and CDR2 SAAAGT. Here the CDR3 reads CASRPDPPQTDTQYF. Written as DNA, the CDR3 is TGTGCCAGCAGACCGGACCCACCCCAAACAGATACGCAGTATTTT.

This clonotype has more than one count but fewer than ten. The genes are TRBV27 and TRBJ1-1; no firm D call. The V and J ends lost 0 bases and 0 bases respectively, with 8 bases between them. Germline V gene sequence: CDR1 MNHEY, CDR2 SMNVEV (reference sequence). This CDR3 spans 15 amino acids. The CDR3 sequence: CASSLSRHLNTEAFF. The CDR3 nucleotides read TGTGCCAGCAGTTTATCGAGACACCTGAACACTGAAGCTTTCTTT.

V gene TRBV28 combines with J gene TRBJ2-7, with D perhaps TRBD2 (5 bases). V lost 4 bases to trimming and J lost 0 bases, with 13 bases between them. This CDR3 is 15 amino acids long. Germline CDR1 MDHEN, CDR2 SYDVKM. CDR3 in amino acids: CASSYGLGSSYEQYV. In DNA form, the CDR3 reads TGTGCCAGCAGTTACGGACTGGGTAGCTCCTACGAGCAGTACGTC.

The chain recombines TRBV7-6 with TRBJ2-7; no definite D call. This CDR3 is built from 13 residues. The V gene lost 4 bases and the J gene lost 4 bases, with 11 bases spanning the gap. In germline, CDR1 is SGHVS, CDR2 FNYEAQ. The CDR3 DNA reads as TGTGCCAGCAGCTCCCCCCCACTATACGAGCAGTACGTC. Its protein is CASSSPPLYEQYV.

There are a few counts of this clonotype. The chain links TRBV2 to TRBJ1-2, with no clear D. The germline V gene has CDR1 SNHLY and CDR2 FYNNEI. CDR3 length: 13 amino acids. V was clipped by 10 bases and J by 6 bases, with 18 bases between them. CDR3 sequence: CAIYGGPRHGYTF. The CDR3 coding sequence is TGTGCCATATACGGCGGGCCCCGGCATGGCTACACCTTC.

Only a few counts were recorded for this clonotype. This rearrangement joins TRBV12-3 or TRBV12-4 to TRBJ1-1; D is perhaps TRBD1 (6 bases). V was cut by 5 bases and J by 4 bases, with 14 bases left in between. The CDR3 extends over 14 amino acids. The CDR3 sequence is CASSPRGGGTEAFF. DNA of the CDR3: TGTGCCAGCAGTCCCAGGGGAGGTGGCACTGAAGCTTTCTTT.

This clonotype has a handful of counts. The rearrangement links TRBV27 to TRBJ2-7, with D perhaps matching TRBD1 (5 bases). The CDR3 has 15 amino acids. Germline values: CDR1 MNHEY, CDR2 SMNVEV (reference sequence). Between the trimmed V and J ends, which lost 1 base and 3 bases, there was a span of 13 bases. The CDR3 loop reads CASSLFAGRSYEQYF. In DNA, the CDR3 is TGTGCCAGCAGTTTATTTGCAGGGCGGAGCTACGAGCAGTACTTC.

This chain joins TRBV6-1 and TRBJ1-6, with D unresolved. Germline V gene lookup returns CDR1 MNHNS and CDR2 SASEGT. The CDR3 consists of 14 residues. Between the trimmed V and J ends, which lost 8 bases and 7 bases, there was a span of 15 bases. For the CDR3, the DNA is TGTGCCAGCGTCGGAGTAGGGTGGAATTCACCCCTCCACTTT. Translated, it gives CASVGVGWNSPLHF.

This clonotype was seen a few times. V and J are TRBV7-8 and TRBJ1-5; D possibly corresponds to TRBD1 (5 bases). CDR1 SGHVS and CDR2 FQNEAQ come from the germline V gene. The CDR3 spans 20 residues. The V end was cut by 0 bases, the J end by 0 bases, with 21 bases between. This CDR3 is CASSLAREATELNSNQPQHF. The DNA of the CDR3 is TGTGCCAGCAGCTTAGCAAGAGAGGCGACAGAACTGAATAGCAATCAGCCCCAGCATTTT.

This chain uses TRBV29-1 with TRBJ1-1; no clear D. The CDR3 extends over 14 amino acids. V was shortened by 4 bases and J by 6 bases, with 18 bases between the two germline ends. Per the germline V gene, CDR1 is SQVTM and CDR2 is ANQGSEA. CDR3 DNA sequence: TGCAGCGTTGCCAACCGGGGAGGTGGTCCTGAAGCTTTCTTT. Protein sequence: CSVANRGGGPEAFF.

V usage is TRBV4-3 and J usage is TRBJ2-2; D unresolved. Germline V lookup: CDR1 LGHNA, CDR2 YSLEER. V lost 0 bases, J lost 0 bases, and 5 bases lay in between. The length of the CDR3 is 15 residues. For the CDR3, the DNA is TGCGCCAGCAGCCAAGATCTTGCGAACACCGGGGAGCTGTTTTTT. Protein sequence: CASSQDLANTGELFF.

The chain couples TRBV6-6 to TRBJ2-7; 7 bases are shared with TRBD1. The trim removed 8 bases at V and 2 bases at J, leaving 3 bases unmatched. The germline V gene has CDR1 MNHNY and CDR2 SVGAGI (reference sequence). This CDR3 comprises 12 residues. CDR3 nucleotide sequence: TGTGCCAGCGGGGACAGAGCCTACGAGCAGTACTTC. Amino acid sequence: CASGDRAYEQYF.

DNA for the CDR3: TGCGCCAGCAGCTACTCCCGGGACAGGGAGTTCTTC. It is translated as CASSYSRDREFF. The chain is built from TRBV5-1 and TRBJ2-1; 9 nucleotides agree with TRBD1. Trimming removed 3 bases from V and 14 bases from J; junction bases left unmatched: 6. Germline V gives CDR1 SGHRS, CDR2 YFSETQ. The CDR3 has 12 residues.